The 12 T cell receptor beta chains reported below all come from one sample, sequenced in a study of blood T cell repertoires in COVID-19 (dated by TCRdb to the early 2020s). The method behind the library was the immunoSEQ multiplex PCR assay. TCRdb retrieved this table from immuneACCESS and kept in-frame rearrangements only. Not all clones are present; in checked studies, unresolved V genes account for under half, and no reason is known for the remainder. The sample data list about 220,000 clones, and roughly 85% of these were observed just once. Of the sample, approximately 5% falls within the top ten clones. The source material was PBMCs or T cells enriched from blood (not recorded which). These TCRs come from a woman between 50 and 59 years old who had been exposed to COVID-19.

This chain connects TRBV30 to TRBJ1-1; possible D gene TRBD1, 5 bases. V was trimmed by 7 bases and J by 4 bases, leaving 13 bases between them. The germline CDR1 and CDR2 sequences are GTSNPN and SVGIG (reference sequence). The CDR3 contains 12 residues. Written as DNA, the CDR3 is TGTGCCTCCTCGGTCAGGGTCACTGAAGCTTTCTTT. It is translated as CASSVRVTEAFF.

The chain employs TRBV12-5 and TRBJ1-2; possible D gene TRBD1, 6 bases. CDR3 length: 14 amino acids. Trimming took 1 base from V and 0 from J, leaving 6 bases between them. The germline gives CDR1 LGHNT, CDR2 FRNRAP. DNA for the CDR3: TGTGCTAGTGGTTTGGAGGGGGCTAACTATGGCTACACCTTC. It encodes CASGLEGANYGYTF.

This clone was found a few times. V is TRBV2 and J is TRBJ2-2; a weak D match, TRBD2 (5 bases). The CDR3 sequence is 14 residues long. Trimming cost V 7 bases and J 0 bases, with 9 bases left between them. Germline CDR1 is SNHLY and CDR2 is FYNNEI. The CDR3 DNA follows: TGTGCCAGCATCATGAGGGCGAACACCGGGGAGCTGTTTTTT. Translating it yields CASIMRANTGELFF.

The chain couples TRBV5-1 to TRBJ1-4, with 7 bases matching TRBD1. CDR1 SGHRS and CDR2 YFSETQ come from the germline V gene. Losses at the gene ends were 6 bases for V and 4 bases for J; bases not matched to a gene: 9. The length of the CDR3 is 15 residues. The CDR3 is CASNRQGEFNEKLFF. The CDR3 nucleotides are TGCGCCAGCAATCGACAGGGTGAATTTAATGAAAAACTGTTTTTT.

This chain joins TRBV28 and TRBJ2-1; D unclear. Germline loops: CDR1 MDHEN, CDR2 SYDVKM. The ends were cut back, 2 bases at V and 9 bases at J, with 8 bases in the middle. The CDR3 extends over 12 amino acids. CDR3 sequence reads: CASSLQWSEQFF. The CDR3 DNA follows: TGTGCCAGCAGTTTACAGTGGAGTGAGCAGTTCTTC.

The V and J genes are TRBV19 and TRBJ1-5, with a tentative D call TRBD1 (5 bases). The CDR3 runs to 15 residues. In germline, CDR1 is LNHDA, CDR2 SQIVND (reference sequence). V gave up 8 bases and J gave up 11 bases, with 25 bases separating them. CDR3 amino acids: CASQSTGGVRSAQHF. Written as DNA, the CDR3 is TGTGCCAGTCAATCGACTGGGGGGGTGCGATCGGCCCAGCATTTT.

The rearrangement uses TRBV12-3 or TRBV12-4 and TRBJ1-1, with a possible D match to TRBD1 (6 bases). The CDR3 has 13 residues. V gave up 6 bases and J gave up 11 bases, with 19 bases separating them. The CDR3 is CASSLGGLRRAFF. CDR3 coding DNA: TGTGCCAGCAGCCTGGGGGGGCTCAGGAGGGCTTTCTTT.

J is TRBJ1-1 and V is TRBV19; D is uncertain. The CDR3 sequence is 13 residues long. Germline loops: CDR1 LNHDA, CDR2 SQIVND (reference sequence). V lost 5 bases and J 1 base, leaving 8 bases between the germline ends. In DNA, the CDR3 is TGTGCCAGTAGTTTCCTATCGAACACTGAAGCTTTCTTT. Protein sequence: CASSFLSNTEAFF.

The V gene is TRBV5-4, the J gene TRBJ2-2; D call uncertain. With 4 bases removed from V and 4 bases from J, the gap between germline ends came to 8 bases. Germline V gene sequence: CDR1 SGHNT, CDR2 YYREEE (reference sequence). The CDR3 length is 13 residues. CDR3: CASSPRPTGELFF. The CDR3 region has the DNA TGTGCCAGCAGCCCTCGTCCCACCGGGGAGCTGTTTTTT.

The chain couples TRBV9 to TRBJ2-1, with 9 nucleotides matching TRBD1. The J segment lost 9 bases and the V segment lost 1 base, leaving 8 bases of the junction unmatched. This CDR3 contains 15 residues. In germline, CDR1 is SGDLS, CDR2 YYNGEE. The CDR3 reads CASSVRTGERGEQFF. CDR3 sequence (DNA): TGTGCCAGCAGCGTACGGACAGGGGAACGGGGTGAGCAGTTCTTC.

The CDR3 loop reads CASSYRILADTQYF. CDR3 nucleotides: TGTGCCAGCAGCTACAGGATACTGGCAGATACGCAGTATTTT. The chain carries TRBV27 and TRBJ2-3; D perhaps matches TRBD1 (5 bases). V was pared by 6 bases and J by 4 bases, with 14 bases between. The germline gives CDR1 MNHEY, CDR2 SMNVEV (reference sequence). This CDR3 spans 14 amino acids.

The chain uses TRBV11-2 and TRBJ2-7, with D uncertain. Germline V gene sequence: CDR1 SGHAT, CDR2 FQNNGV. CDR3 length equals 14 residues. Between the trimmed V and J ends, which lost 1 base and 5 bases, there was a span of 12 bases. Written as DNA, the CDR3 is TGTGCCAGCAGCTTAGGGCTGCAGGCCCACGAGCAGTACTTC. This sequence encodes CASSLGLQAHEQYF.